These 23 T cell receptor beta chains share one sample of origin, sequenced in a study of OX40 agonist ivuxolimab in advanced cancers. Sequencing was performed with immunoSEQ multiplex PCR; in TCRdb, only in-frame clones are kept and a portion is missing. Here the sample spans around 150,000 clones, 75% to 95% being singletons. Sequences were derived from CD4+ or CD8+ T cells sorted from blood, sampled in a trial of the OX40 agonist ivuxolimab. These receptors all stem from an adult with an advanced solid tumor such as melanoma, head and neck, liver or kidney cancer.

The rearrangement links TRBV28 to TRBJ1-1, with D possibly matching TRBD1 (6 bases). The germline gives CDR1 MDHEN, CDR2 SYDVKM. Between the trimmed V and J ends, which lost 5 bases and 2 bases, there was a span of 15 bases. This CDR3 spans 15 amino acids. In nucleotides, the CDR3 is TGTGCCAGCAGTCTCTTTGACAGGCTCAACACTGAAGCTTTCTTT. Protein sequence: CASSLFDRLNTEAFF.

The chain is built from TRBV7-9 and TRBJ2-1; the D gene is possibly TRBD2 (6 bases). Per the germline V gene, CDR1 is SEHNR and CDR2 is FQNEAQ (reference sequence). This CDR3 has 15 amino acids. V was clipped by 6 bases and J by 10 bases, with 22 bases between them. The CDR3 DNA reads as TGTGCCAGCAGGAGGGACGGGACCCAGGCGGGGGAGCAGTTCTTC. It encodes CASRRDGTQAGEQFF.

CDR3 protein: CASVSRRDGGQYF. The CDR3 nucleotides are TGTGCCAGCGTCTCTCGTCGGGACGGAGGGCAGTACTTC. V and J are TRBV5-8 and TRBJ2-7; D is tentatively TRBD1 or TRBD2 (5 bases each). CDR3 length equals 13 residues. Per germline, CDR1 SGHTS and CDR2 YDEGEE. Trimming pared 7 bases from V and 9 bases from J, leaving 20 bases between.

The chain joins TRBV7-2 to TRBJ2-6; TRBD1 matches at 9 bases. Germline V gives CDR1 SGHTA, CDR2 FQGNSA. J lost 2 bases, V lost 5 bases, and 10 bases had no gene match. This CDR3 comprises 18 residues. CDR3 in amino acids: CASSAAGTGLPGANVLTF. The CDR3 DNA reads as TGTGCCAGCAGCGCCGCCGGGACAGGGCTTCCTGGGGCCAACGTCCTGACTTTC.

The gene calls are TRBV18 and TRBJ2-5, with a weak D call TRBD1 (6 bases). The J call may be faulty, since TRBJ2-7 better matches the DNA end. The V gene's germline CDR1 is KGHSH and CDR2 LQKENI. The CDR3 runs 15 residues. Here the CDR3 reads CASSRNRDPGDEQYF. CDR3 DNA sequence: TGTGCCAGCTCACGCAACAGGGATCCCGGGGACGAGCAGTACTTC.

The rearrangement links TRBV28 to TRBJ2-7; D possibly corresponds to TRBD2 (6 bases). V dropped 8 bases and J dropped 2 bases, with 10 bases sitting between them. The CDR3 extends over 12 amino acids. Germline V gene lookup returns CDR1 MDHEN and CDR2 SYDVKM. The CDR3 sequence: CASGASAYEQYF. The DNA of the CDR3 is TGTGCCAGCGGGGCTAGCGCCTACGAGCAGTACTTC.

The chain uses TRBV7-2 and TRBJ1-1; no clear D gene. This CDR3 region has 10 residues. With 6 bases removed from V and 7 bases from J, the gap between germline ends came to 6 bases. Germline V gene sequence: CDR1 SGHTA, CDR2 FQGNSA. The CDR3 loop reads CASSGYEAFF. CDR3 DNA sequence: TGTGCCAGCAGTGGATATGAAGCTTTCTTT.

This rearrangement joins TRBV12-5 to TRBJ2-3, with 7 bases identical to TRBD2. Trimming removed 8 bases from V and 2 bases from J; junction bases left unmatched: 7. This CDR3 is 14 amino acids long. Germline CDR1 LGHNT, CDR2 FRNRAP. This CDR3 reads CASLASGYTDTQYF. The CDR3 nucleotides are TGTGCTAGTTTGGCTAGCGGCTACACAGATACGCAGTATTTT.

This clone appeared a single time. The V call is TRBV7-2, the J call TRBJ2-2; TRBD1 or TRBD2 may be the D gene (5 bases each). This CDR3 is 15 amino acids long. Trimming stripped 10 bases from V and 0 bases from J, with 15 bases between. The germline CDR1 and CDR2 sequences are SGHTA and FQGNSA. The CDR3: CATTMGVSNTGELFF. DNA of the CDR3: TGTGCCACCACTATGGGGGTATCGAACACCGGGGAGCTGTTTTTT.

The chain combines TRBV27 with TRBJ2-6; 10 positions agree with TRBD1. CDR1 MNHEY and CDR2 SMNVEV come from the germline V gene (reference sequence). The junction had 6 bases not matched to a gene; V was cut back by 3 bases and J by 1 base. The CDR3 extends over 18 amino acids. The CDR3 region has the DNA TGTGCCAGCAGTTTCGACAGGGGGCTTGTATCTGGGGCCAACGTCCTGACTTTC. It yields the protein CASSFDRGLVSGANVLTF. Variable domain in full (rest from reference TRBV27 and TRBJ2-6): EAQVTQNPRYLITVTGKKLTVTCSQNMNHEYMSWYRQDPGLGLRQIYYSMNVEVTDKGDVPEGYKVSRKEKRNFPLILESPSPNQTSLYFCASSFDRGLVSGANVLTFGAGSRLTVL.

This chain connects TRBV9 to TRBJ1-4; D is perhaps TRBD1 (5 bases). Germline-derived CDR1 and CDR2 are SGDLS and YYNGEE. The V end lost 4 bases, the J end lost 3 bases, and 10 bases lay between the germline ends. The CDR3 has 14 residues. In DNA, the CDR3 is TGTGCCAGCAGCTTGTCGGGGCCTAATGAAAAACTGTTTTTT. Protein product: CASSLSGPNEKLFF.

The V call is TRBV11-1, the J call TRBJ2-7, with TRBD2 as a possible D gene (5 bases). The V and J ends lost 0 bases and 0 bases respectively, with 15 bases between them. CDR3 length equals 17 residues. Germline V lookup: CDR1 SGHAT, CDR2 FQDESV (reference sequence). CDR3 loop: CASSLAALDYFSYEQYF. The CDR3 coding sequence is TGTGCCAGCAGCTTAGCGGCTTTAGACTACTTCTCCTACGAGCAGTACTTC.

The chain couples TRBV11-1 to TRBJ2-5; TRBD1 aligns across 9 bases. From germline, CDR1 is SGHAT and CDR2 FQDESV (reference sequence). CDR3 size: 15 residues. Trimming removed 4 bases from V and 1 base from J; junction bases left unmatched: 4. The CDR3 sequence: CASSSSTGGQETQYF. The DNA for the CDR3 is TGTGCCAGCAGCTCATCGACAGGGGGCCAAGAGACCCAGTACTTC.

V gene TRBV27 combines with J gene TRBJ2-7, with 11 bases lining up with TRBD2. Looked up from germline, CDR1 is MNHEY and CDR2 is SMNVEV (reference sequence). This CDR3 has 13 residues. V dropped 10 bases and J dropped 6; count of bases not matched to a gene: 8. The CDR3 region has the DNA TGTGCCACCACCCCGACTAGCGGGACCGAGCAGTACTTC. This sequence encodes CATTPTSGTEQYF.

The J gene is TRBJ1-1, the V gene TRBV13; no clear D. CDR3 length: 14 residues. Germline CDR1 reads PRHDT; CDR2 reads FYEKMQ (reference sequence). Trimming cost V 2 bases and J 6 bases, with 13 bases left between them. CDR3: CASSLSGTDSEAFF. CDR3 in DNA: TGTGCCAGCAGCTTAAGTGGCACAGACTCTGAAGCTTTCTTT.

The chain recombines TRBV6-1 with TRBJ1-4; TRBD1 aligns across 7 bases. Germline V lookup: CDR1 MNHNS, CDR2 SASEGT. CDR3 size: 13 residues. Trimming took 2 bases from V and 13 from J; bases not matched to a gene: 7. The DNA for the CDR3 is TGTGCCAGCAGTGAATCGGACAGGCAAGGACTGTTTTTT. This sequence encodes CASSESDRQGLFF.

The genes are TRBV4-2 and TRBJ2-2; 9 nucleotides match TRBD2. With V trimmed by 4 bases and J by 7 bases, 13 bases remained unmatched. This CDR3 comprises 17 residues. Germline V CDR1 and CDR2: LGHNA, YNFKEQ. The CDR3 DNA follows: TGTGCCAGCAGCCCCTCGGTGATTAGCGGGAGAGGCGGGGAGCTGTTTTTT. It translates to CASSPSVISGRGGELFF.

This chain's CDR3 is CASSSGGAFGGLADTQYF. In DNA, the CDR3 is TGTGCCAGCAGCTCAGGAGGGGCTTTTGGGGGGCTCGCAGATACGCAGTATTTT. This chain joins TRBV5-4 and TRBJ2-3; D is perhaps TRBD1 or TRBD2 (6 bases each). This CDR3 spans 18 amino acids. V was pared by 3 bases and J by 4 bases, with 24 bases between. Looked up from germline, CDR1 is SGHNT and CDR2 is YYREEE (reference sequence).

The chain carries TRBV5-1 and TRBJ1-2, with D maybe TRBD1 (6 bases). CDR3 length: 12 residues. Germline-derived CDR1 and CDR2 are SGHRS and YFSETQ. V was cut by 5 bases and J by 5 bases, with 10 bases left in between. The CDR3 DNA sequence: TGCGCCAGCAGTACTGGACAGTATGGCTACACCTTC. Translating it yields CASSTGQYGYTF.

In the case of this clone: One end of the junction is discordant with germline, which a read error may explain. This CDR3 reads CSVERGNAEAFF. DNA for the CDR3: TGCAGCGTTGAAAGAGGGAACGCTGAAGCTTTCTTT. The chain uses TRBV29-1 and TRBJ1-1; D not certain. Germline V lookup: CDR1 SQVTM, CDR2 ANQGSEA. CDR3 length: 12 amino acids.

In regard to this clone: Other DNA sequences of this sample code for an identical CDR3. This chain connects TRBV19 to TRBJ2-7; 14 bases are shared with TRBD2. V shed 4 bases, J shed 6 bases, and the junction held 2 bases outside the gene matches. The CDR3 is 14 amino acids. CDR1 is LNHDA and CDR2 is SQIVND in the germline V gene (reference sequence). The CDR3 here is CASSRGLAGGEQYF. In DNA form, the CDR3 reads TGTGCCAGTAGTAGAGGACTAGCGGGAGGCGAGCAGTACTTC.

V gene TRBV4-1 combines with J gene TRBJ2-7, with 9 bases that match TRBD1. Unmatched junction bases numbered 10, after V lost 3 bases and J lost 4 bases. This CDR3 region has 16 residues. The germline V gene encodes CDR1 MGHRA and CDR2 YSYEKL. CDR3 sequence (DNA): TGCGCCAGCAGCCACCCGGACAGGGGTGTCCAGTACGAGCAGTACTTC. The encoded protein is CASSHPDRGVQYEQYF.

The rearrangement joins TRBV4-3 to TRBJ2-1; TRBD1 or TRBD2 may be the D gene (5 bases each). The CDR3 covers 21 residues. V was pared by 1 base and J by 12 bases, with 37 bases between. Germline V gene sequence: CDR1 LGHNA, CDR2 YSLEER. The CDR3 nucleotides are TGCGCCAGCAGCCAAGGTCCACCCACCCGGAGAGGGGCCCCGATTACAATTTTGCAGTTCTTC. The encoded protein is CASSQGPPTRRGAPITILQFF.